This passage covers 28 T cell receptor beta chains from one sample sequenced in a study of siplizumab effects on memory and regulatory T cells. Repertoires were generated with immunoSEQ multiplex PCR, while TCRdb's copy carries only in-frame clones and drops some. The repertoire holds approximately 100,000 clones, with about nine tenths as singletons. The sequencing sample was made of non-Treg CD4+ T cells sorted from blood. The source of these receptors is a human donor in good health.

The chain has TRBV4-2 and TRBJ2-2; 8 bases are a match to TRBD2. V shed 3 bases, J shed 5 bases, and the junction held 8 bases outside the gene matches. The CDR3 spans 16 residues. CDR1 and CDR2 from the germline V gene are LGHNA and YNFKEQ. The chain's CDR3 is CASSQVGASGTGELFF. The CDR3 coding sequence is TGTGCCAGCAGCCAGGTTGGGGCTAGCGGGACCGGGGAGCTGTTTTTT.

V usage is TRBV6-5 and J usage is TRBJ1-1; D is ambiguous. Germline V lookup: CDR1 MNHEY, CDR2 SVGAGI. The CDR3 is 8 amino acids. V was clipped by 11 bases and J by 8 bases, with 6 bases between them. CDR3 DNA: TGTGCCGTCGGGGAAGCTTTCTTT. This sequence encodes CAVGEAFF.

V and J are TRBV2 and TRBJ2-3; the match to TRBD1 covers 11 bases. With V trimmed by 0 bases and J by 5 bases, 10 bases remained unmatched. The CDR3 has 18 amino acids. CDR1 is SNHLY and CDR2 is FYNNEI in the germline V gene. CDR3 residues: CASSEAGSGTGGRDTQYF. For the CDR3, the DNA is TGTGCCAGCAGTGAAGCTGGTTCCGGGACAGGGGGAAGAGATACGCAGTATTTT.

This clone appeared once. The chain has TRBV18 and TRBJ1-2; possibly TRBD1 for D (5 bases). Germline-derived CDR1 and CDR2 are KGHSH and LQKENI. The CDR3 spans 14 residues. Trimming left V 5 bases short and J 0 bases short, with 10 bases between. The CDR3 nucleotides are TGTGCCAGCTCAAAAGGGGCCGCTAACTATGGCTACACCTTC. Translation: CASSKGAANYGYTF.

The chain links TRBV14 to TRBJ1-6; a weak D match, TRBD1 (5 bases). V was trimmed by 5 bases and J by 4 bases, leaving 9 bases between them. CDR1 is SGHDN, CDR2 FVKESK, per germline. The CDR3 spans 14 residues. The CDR3 region is CASSSQGYNSPLHF. In nucleotides, the CDR3 is TGTGCCAGCAGCTCCCAGGGTTATAATTCACCCCTCCACTTT. Variable domain in full (rest from reference TRBV14 and TRBJ1-6): EAGVTQFPSHSVIEKGQTVTLRCDPISGHDNLYWYRRVMGKEIKFLLHFVKESKQDESGMPNNRFLAERTGGTYSTLKVQPAELEDSGVYFCASSSQGYNSPLHFGNGTRLTVT.

In the case of this clone: A junction end diverges from the germline sequence, so it may reflect a read error. The chain employs TRBV5-1 and TRBJ1-2; no definite D call. Germline values: CDR1 SGHRS, CDR2 YFSETQ. The CDR3 has 12 amino acids. The CDR3 DNA reads TGTGCCAGCAGCTTTACACATAGTGGCTACACCTTC. Translated: CASSFTHSGYTF.

The V call is TRBV4-3, the J call TRBJ2-7; TRBD2 aligns across 7 bases. V lost 3 bases and J lost 7; bases outside the gene matches: 21. Per germline, CDR1 LGHNA and CDR2 YSLEER. This CDR3 comprises 18 residues. The CDR3 nucleotides are TGCGCCAGCAGCCACGAAGTAGCGGGCACTCCCAATCCAAGGGAGCAGTACTTC. This sequence encodes CASSHEVAGTPNPREQYF.

The gene calls are TRBV30 and TRBJ2-4; 7 nucleotides match TRBD2. This CDR3 contains 14 residues. The J segment lost 3 bases and the V segment lost 2 bases, leaving 4 bases of the junction unmatched. Germline lookup yields CDR1 GTSNPN and CDR2 SVGIG (reference sequence). The CDR3 is CAWSPGTIKNIQYF. The CDR3 DNA sequence: TGTGCCTGGAGTCCCGGGACTATCAAAAACATTCAGTACTTC.

The CDR3 region is CSAKRVSSDEQYF. For the CDR3, the DNA is TGCAGCGCCAAAAGGGTTTCCAGCGACGAGCAGTACTTC. The chain uses TRBV29-1 and TRBJ2-7; no clear D gene. Germline-derived CDR1 and CDR2 are SQVTM and ANQGSEA. This CDR3 has 13 residues. Trimming took off 7 bases at V and 5 bases at J, with 18 bases between the two ends.

The chain carries TRBV10-3 and TRBJ1-1, with TRBD1 identical over 9 bases. This CDR3 comprises 15 residues. From germline, CDR1 is ENHRY and CDR2 SYGVKD. The trim removed 4 bases at V and 2 bases at J, leaving 5 bases unmatched. The CDR3 DNA reads as TGTGCCATCAGTGCCGGACAGGGGCTTAACACTGAAGCTTTCTTT. Amino acid sequence: CAISAGQGLNTEAFF.

The gene calls are TRBV19 and TRBJ1-2; no clear D gene. The V end lost 5 bases, the J end lost 1 base, and 11 bases lay between the germline ends. The CDR3 spans 14 residues. Germline assignment: CDR1 LNHDA and CDR2 SQIVND (reference sequence). The CDR3 spells CASSSKGFNYGYTF. For the CDR3, the DNA is TGTGCCAGTAGTTCAAAGGGCTTTAACTATGGCTACACCTTC. The full variable domain, its missing parts supplied by reference TRBV19 and TRBJ1-2, is DGGITQSPKYLFRKEGQNVTLSCEQNLNHDAMYWYRQDPGQGLRLIYYSQIVNDFQKGDIAEGYSVSREKKESFPLTVTSAQKNPTAFYLCASSSKGFNYGYTFGSGTRLTVV.

This clone is a singleton in its sample. The rearrangement uses TRBV6-5 and TRBJ2-2; the D gene is possibly TRBD1 (6 bases). There are 14 residues in the CDR3. In germline, CDR1 is MNHEY, CDR2 SVGAGI. Trimming took 6 bases from V and 3 from J, leaving 11 bases between them. CDR3 amino acids: CASRPNRDTGELFF. CDR3 in DNA: TGTGCCAGCAGGCCCAACAGGGACACCGGGGAGCTGTTTTTT.

V gene TRBV25-1 combines with J gene TRBJ1-6; D not resolved. The CDR3 is made up of 13 amino acids. V lost 4 bases, J lost 13 bases, and 14 bases lay in between. Germline CDR1 is MGHDK and CDR2 is SYGVNS. CDR3 region: CASSGPTPMPLHF. DNA of the CDR3: TGTGCCAGCAGTGGACCTACTCCTATGCCCCTCCACTTT.

This chain joins TRBV5-4 and TRBJ2-1; TRBD1 agrees at 8 bases. The CDR3 is 14 residues long. V shed 0 bases, J shed 4 bases, and the junction held 0 bases outside the gene matches. Germline CDR1 is SGHNT and CDR2 is YYREEE (reference sequence). The CDR3 DNA reads TGTGCCAGCAGCTTGGGGACAGGGTACAATGAGCAGTTCTTC. It codes for CASSLGTGYNEQFF.

This chain connects TRBV7-6 to TRBJ1-2; D might be TRBD1 (6 bases). V lost 2 bases and J 4 bases, leaving 11 bases between the germline ends. CDR1 and CDR2 (germline): SGHVS, FNYEAQ. This CDR3 spans 14 amino acids. DNA of the CDR3: TGTGCCAGCAGCTTACAACAGGGCGCCTATGGCTACACCTTC. Translating gives CASSLQQGAYGYTF. The whole variable domain, remainder taken from reference TRBV7-6 and TRBJ1-2, is GAGVSQSPRYKVTKRGQDVALRCDPISGHVSLYWYRQALGQGPEFLTYFNYEAQQDKSGLPNDRFSAERPEGSISTLTIQRTEQRDSAMYRCASSLQQGAYGYTFGSGTRLTVV.

This clone was recorded only once. CDR3 amino acids: CASSRSEGQEAFF. DNA of the CDR3: TGTGCCAGCAGCCGATCGGAGGGACAGGAAGCTTTCTTT. V gene TRBV7-3 combines with J gene TRBJ1-1; 7 bases are shared with TRBD1. The CDR3 length is 13 residues. In germline, CDR1 is SGHTA, CDR2 FQGTGA. The junction had 8 bases not matched to a gene; V was cut back by 5 bases and J by 8 bases.

The gene calls are TRBV4-2 and TRBJ2-5; TRBD1 matches 8 bases. V lost 0 bases and J lost 5; bases outside the gene matches: 5. The CDR3 is made up of 15 amino acids. Germline lookup yields CDR1 LGHNA and CDR2 YNFKEQ. The CDR3 nucleotides read TGTGCCAGCAGCCAAGAACAGGGGGGCCATGAGACCCAGTACTTC. Translated, it gives CASSQEQGGHETQYF.

The rearrangement joins TRBV12-5 to TRBJ2-5, with unresolved D. Germline CDR1 and CDR2: LGHNT and FRNRAP. CDR3 length: 15 residues. V was shortened by 2 bases and J by 3 bases, with 13 bases between the two germline ends. CDR3 amino acids: CASGLLERWEETQYF. The DNA for the CDR3 is TGTGCTAGTGGTTTGTTGGAACGGTGGGAAGAGACCCAGTACTTC.

This rearrangement joins TRBV5-6 to TRBJ2-5; weak D call: TRBD2 (5 bases). V was pared by 4 bases and J by 5 bases, with 9 bases between. This CDR3 has 12 residues. Germline CDR1 is SGHDT and CDR2 is YYEEEE. The CDR3 DNA is TGTGCCAGCAGCATTAGCGCGGAGACCCAGTACTTC. Amino acid sequence: CASSISAETQYF.

The chain uses TRBV2 and TRBJ2-5; 9 nucleotides align to TRBD1. This CDR3 spans 13 amino acids. Trimming at V came to 8 bases and at J to 4 bases, leaving 5 bases not matched to a gene. CDR1 and CDR2 (germline): SNHLY, FYNNEI. As DNA, the CDR3 is TGTGCCAGCGCGGGACAGGGCACAGAGACCCAGTACTTC. This translates into CASAGQGTETQYF.

This chain connects TRBV9 to TRBJ2-1; tentative D call: TRBD2 (6 bases). V was clipped by 4 bases and J by 2 bases, with 13 bases between them. The CDR3 runs 15 residues. Germline CDR1 and CDR2: SGDLS and YYNGEE. As DNA, the CDR3 is TGTGCCAGCAGCCCCCTTGGGAGGCCCTACAATGAGCAGTTCTTC. This codes for CASSPLGRPYNEQFF.

The chain employs TRBV30 and TRBJ2-5, with TRBD2 identical over 7 bases. The CDR3 consists of 13 residues. Germline lookup yields CDR1 GTSNPN and CDR2 SVGIG (reference sequence). V dropped 5 bases and J dropped 5; count of bases not matched to a gene: 8. CDR3 DNA sequence: TGTGCCTGGGGCGGGAGCTGGGGGGAGACCCAGTACTTC. Protein sequence: CAWGGSWGETQYF.

J is TRBJ1-5 and V is TRBV5-8; possible D gene TRBD1, 6 bases. Germline V lookup: CDR1 SGHTS, CDR2 YDEGEE. This CDR3 is built from 14 residues. V lost 3 bases to trimming and J lost 0 bases, with 7 bases between them. CDR3 nucleotide sequence: TGTGCCAGCAGCTGGGGACATAGCAATCAGCCCCAGCATTTT. Encoded protein: CASSWGHSNQPQHF.

This chain uses TRBV6-5 with TRBJ2-7, with TRBD1 identical over 8 bases. This CDR3 has 11 residues. After removal of 6 bases from V and 7 bases from J, the junction contained 2 bases not matched to a gene. Looked up from germline, CDR1 is MNHEY and CDR2 is SVGAGI. CDR3 region: CASSRQGEQYF. CDR3 sequence (DNA): TGTGCCAGCAGCCGACAGGGGGAGCAGTACTTC.

This clone was seen only once. The chain joins TRBV28 to TRBJ2-2, with a weak D call TRBD1 (6 bases). With 6 bases removed from V and 4 bases from J, the gap between germline ends came to 15 bases. The CDR3 sequence is 15 residues long. In germline, CDR1 is MDHEN, CDR2 SYDVKM. CDR3 nucleotide sequence: TGTGCCAGCAGAATACAGGGAACGAGCACCGGGGAGCTGTTTTTT. It encodes CASRIQGTSTGELFF. The variable domain in full, completed from reference TRBV28 and TRBJ2-2, reads DVKVTQSSRYLVKRTGEKVFLECVQDMDHENMFWYRQDPGLGLRLIYFSYDVKMKEKGDIPEGYSVSREKKERFSLILESASTNQTSMYLCASRIQGTSTGELFFGEGSRLTVL.

DNA of the CDR3: TGTGCCAGCAGTTATACTAGTTCCTACGAGCAGTACTTC. Translated: CASSYTSSYEQYF. The gene calls are TRBV6-5 and TRBJ2-7, with a tentative D call TRBD2 (5 bases). Trimming took off 3 bases at V and 1 base at J, with 7 bases between the two ends. CDR1 is MNHEY, CDR2 SVGAGI, per germline. This CDR3 contains 13 residues.

The chain recombines TRBV15 with TRBJ1-1; a weak D match, TRBD1 (5 bases). V was pared by 3 bases and J by 1 base, with 9 bases between. The CDR3 runs 14 residues. Germline V gene sequence: CDR1 LNHNV, CDR2 YYDKDF (reference sequence). CDR3 nucleotide sequence: TGTGCCACCAGCAGGCCTGGACAGAACACTGAAGCTTTCTTT. Protein sequence: CATSRPGQNTEAFF.

The CDR3 DNA sequence: TGTGCCAGCAGCTTTGCTAACAATGAGCAGTTCTTC. It codes for CASSFANNEQFF. The V gene is TRBV7-9, the J gene TRBJ2-1; D gene ambiguous. This CDR3 has 12 amino acids. Trimming took off 3 bases at V and 5 bases at J, with 5 bases between the two ends. Germline V gene sequence: CDR1 SEHNR, CDR2 FQNEAQ (reference sequence).